The source of this T cell receptor beta chain is a study of radiotherapy plus CTLA-4 blockade in lung cancer. Across the whole study: Objective response was observed in about 19% of patients, and disease control in approximately 30%.

Generated by immunoSEQ multiplex PCR, the TCRdb table keeps only in-frame clones and is missing some. Of about 85,000 clones in the sample, 86% were seen once. Trimming stripped 0 bases from V and 6 bases from J, with 3 bases between. The CDR3 runs 12 residues. Germline V lookup: CDR1 WNHNN, CDR2 SYGVQD (reference sequence). The chain joins TRBV10-1 to TRBJ1-5; no definite D call. The TCR was taken from a human donor with non-small cell lung cancer who had a partial response to radiotherapy plus ipilimumab. Here the sequenced sample was peripheral blood, taken from a patient treated with radiotherapy plus ipilimumab. CDR3 sequence: CASSESSQPQHF. CDR3 DNA sequence: TGCGCCAGCAGTGAGTCCAGTCAGCCCCAGCATTTT.